Presented here are 10 T cell receptor beta chains from one specimen sequenced in a study of T-cell memory formation after mild COVID-19. TCRdb re-called the 5' RACE reads through MiXCR, storing one row per CDR3 protein. Of some 410,000 distinct CDR3 sequences detected, under 25% appear once; the ten largest clones hold about 12%. The sequencing input was PBMCs or a T cell subset sorted from them (not recorded which). The receptors come from an adult woman who had mild COVID-19 (a few samples of this study predate the infection). Cell type and time point are not known.

The chain uses TRBV5-6 and TRBJ2-2; 10 positions agree with TRBD2. V lost 4 bases, J lost 3 bases, and 15 bases stayed unmatched. This CDR3 contains 19 residues. CDR1 is SGHDT, CDR2 YYEEEE, per germline. CDR3 sequence (DNA): TGTGCCAGCAGCGCCTCCGGGACTAGCGTGACAGCGGACACCGGGGAGCTGTTTTTT. Amino acids: CASSASGTSVTADTGELFF.

This clonotype was detected a few times. The rearrangement joins TRBV6-5 to TRBJ1-1, with D unresolved. Germline CDR1 MNHEY, CDR2 SVGAGI. The CDR3 length is 11 residues. Trimming cost V 5 bases and J 3 bases, with 4 bases left between them. The CDR3 region is CASSQYTEAFF. CDR3 bases: TGTGCCAGCAGTCAATACACTGAAGCTTTCTTT.

The chain couples TRBV7-9 to TRBJ1-2, with 8 bases that match TRBD1. Unmatched junction bases numbered 2, after V lost 0 bases and J lost 8 bases. CDR3 length: 13 residues. CDR1 and CDR2 from the germline V gene are SEHNR and FQNEAQ (reference sequence). CDR3 amino acids: CASSLADRVGYTF. CDR3 nucleotides: TGTGCCAGCAGCTTAGCGGACAGGGTCGGCTACACCTTC.

This chain uses TRBV11-3 with TRBJ1-1, with D perhaps TRBD1 (6 bases). V was trimmed by 3 bases and J by 1 base, leaving 9 bases between them. Germline CDR1 reads SGHNT; CDR2 reads YENEEA. The CDR3 is made up of 14 amino acids. The CDR3 protein is CASSFTRGNTEAFF. The DNA of the CDR3 is TGTGCCAGCAGCTTCACCAGGGGGAACACTGAAGCTTTCTTT.

This clonotype was counted a few times. This sequence joins TRBV24-1 and TRBJ2-2; no clear D. Germline-derived CDR1 and CDR2 are KGHDR and SFDVKD. This CDR3 comprises 12 residues. Trimming cost V 6 bases and J 6 bases, with 7 bases left between them. CDR3: CATSFNPGELFF. The DNA of the CDR3 is TGTGCCACCAGTTTTAATCCCGGGGAGCTGTTTTTT.

This clonotype was observed a few times. This chain uses TRBV20-1 with TRBJ1-1; D unclear. The CDR3 consists of 14 residues. Germline V gives CDR1 DFQATT, CDR2 SNEGSKA (reference sequence). V lost 6 bases and J lost 8, with 22 bases in between. The CDR3 sequence is CSAPLRTLYLEAFF. CDR3 DNA sequence: TGCAGTGCCCCCCTACGTACCCTTTATCTGGAAGCTTTCTTT.

This clonotype was observed a few times. The chain joins TRBV4-1 to TRBJ2-1, with 11 bases identical to TRBD2. The junction had 14 bases not matched to a gene; V was cut back by 4 bases and J by 9 bases. This CDR3 comprises 17 residues. The germline gives CDR1 MGHRA, CDR2 YSYEKL. In DNA, the CDR3 is TGCGCCAGCAGCCGAAGCCTTCTAGCGGGGGGACTTGGTGAGCAGTTCTTC. This translates into CASSRSLLAGGLGEQFF.

This clonotype was observed a handful of times. This chain connects TRBV5-1 to TRBJ2-4; perhaps D is TRBD1 or TRBD2 (6 bases each). In germline, CDR1 is SGHRS, CDR2 YFSETQ. V dropped 4 bases and J dropped 6 bases, with 11 bases sitting between them. The CDR3 sequence is 13 residues long. Here the CDR3 DNA reads TGCGCCAGCAGCCGAGAGGGGGGAAACATTCAGTACTTC. Encoded protein: CASSREGGNIQYF.

J is TRBJ2-7 and V is TRBV30, with unresolved D. The CDR3 contains 16 residues. From germline, CDR1 is GTSNPN and CDR2 SVGIG (reference sequence). V lost 1 base to trimming and J lost 2 bases, with 18 bases between them. For the CDR3, the DNA is TGTGCCTGGAGTGGCACCCCCCACCGCGGCGCCTACGAGCAGTACTTC. This encodes CAWSGTPHRGAYEQYF.

V usage is TRBV10-1 and J usage is TRBJ2-5; the D gene is possibly TRBD2 (5 bases). V was pared by 10 bases and J by 3 bases, with 12 bases between. Germline lookup yields CDR1 WNHNN and CDR2 SYGVQD (reference sequence). This CDR3 has 12 residues. This CDR3 is CANRTAKETQYF. The CDR3 DNA reads TGCGCCAACCGGACTGCCAAAGAGACCCAGTACTTC.